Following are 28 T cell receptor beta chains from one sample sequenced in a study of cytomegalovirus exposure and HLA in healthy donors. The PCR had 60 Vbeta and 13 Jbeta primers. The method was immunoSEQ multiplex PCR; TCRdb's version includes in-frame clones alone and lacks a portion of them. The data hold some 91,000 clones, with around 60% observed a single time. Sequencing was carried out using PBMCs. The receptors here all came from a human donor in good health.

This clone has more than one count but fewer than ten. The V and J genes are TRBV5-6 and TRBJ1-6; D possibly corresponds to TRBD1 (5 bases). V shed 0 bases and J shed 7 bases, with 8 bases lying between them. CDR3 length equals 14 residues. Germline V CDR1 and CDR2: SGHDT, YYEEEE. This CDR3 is CASSLDRRNSPLHF. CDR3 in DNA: TGTGCCAGCAGCTTGGACAGGCGGAATTCACCCCTCCACTTT.

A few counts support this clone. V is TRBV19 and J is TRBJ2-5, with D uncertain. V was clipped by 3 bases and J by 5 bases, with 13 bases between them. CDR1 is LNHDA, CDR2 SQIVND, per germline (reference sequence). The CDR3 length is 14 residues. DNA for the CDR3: TGTGCCAGTAGTATCGATCGGGTCCGGGAGACCCAGTACTTC. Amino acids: CASSIDRVRETQYF.

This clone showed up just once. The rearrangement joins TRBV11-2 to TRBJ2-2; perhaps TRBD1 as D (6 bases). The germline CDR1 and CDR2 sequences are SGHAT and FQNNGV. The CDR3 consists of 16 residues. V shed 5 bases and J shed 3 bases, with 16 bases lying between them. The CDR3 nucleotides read TGTGCCAGCAGCCCGGCCGGGACAATAGACACCGGGGAGCTGTTTTTT. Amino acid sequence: CASSPAGTIDTGELFF.

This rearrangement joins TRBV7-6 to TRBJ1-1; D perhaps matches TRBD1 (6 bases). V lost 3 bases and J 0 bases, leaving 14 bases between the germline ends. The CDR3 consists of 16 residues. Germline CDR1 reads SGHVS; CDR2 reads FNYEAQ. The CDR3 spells CASSFNPGHLNTEAFF. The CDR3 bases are TGTGCCAGCAGCTTTAACCCGGGACATCTGAACACTGAAGCTTTCTTT.

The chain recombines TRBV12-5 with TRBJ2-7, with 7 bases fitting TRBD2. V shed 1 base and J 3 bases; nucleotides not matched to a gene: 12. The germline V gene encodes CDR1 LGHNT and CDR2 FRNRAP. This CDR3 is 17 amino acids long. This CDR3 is CASGLAMASGANYEQYF. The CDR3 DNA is TGTGCTAGTGGTTTGGCCATGGCGAGCGGGGCGAACTACGAGCAGTACTTC.

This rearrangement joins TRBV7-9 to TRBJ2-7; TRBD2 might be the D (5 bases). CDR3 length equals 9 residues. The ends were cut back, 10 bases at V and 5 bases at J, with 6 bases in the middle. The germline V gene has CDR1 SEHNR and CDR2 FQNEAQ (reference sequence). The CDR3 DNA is TGTGCCAAGGAGGACGAGCAGTACTTC. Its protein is CAKEDEQYF. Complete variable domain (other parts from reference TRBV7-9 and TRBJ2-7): DTGVSQNPRHKITKRGQNVTFRCDPISEHNRLYWYRQTLGQGPEFLTYFQNEAQLEKSRLLSDRFSAERPKGSFSTLEIQRTEQGDSAMYLCAKEDEQYFGPGTRLTVT.

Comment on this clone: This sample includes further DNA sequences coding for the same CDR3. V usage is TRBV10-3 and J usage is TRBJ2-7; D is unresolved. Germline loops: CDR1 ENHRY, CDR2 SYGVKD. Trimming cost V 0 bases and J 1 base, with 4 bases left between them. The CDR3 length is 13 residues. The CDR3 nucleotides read TGTGCCATCAGTGAGTCACGGTCCTACGAGCAGTACTTC. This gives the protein CAISESRSYEQYF.

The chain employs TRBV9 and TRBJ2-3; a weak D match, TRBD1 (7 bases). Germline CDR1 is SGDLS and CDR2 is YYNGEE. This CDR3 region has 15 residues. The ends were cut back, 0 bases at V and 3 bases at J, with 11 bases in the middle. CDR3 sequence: CASSVAGGQTDTQYF. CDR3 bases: TGTGCCAGCAGCGTAGCAGGGGGGCAGACAGATACGCAGTATTTT.

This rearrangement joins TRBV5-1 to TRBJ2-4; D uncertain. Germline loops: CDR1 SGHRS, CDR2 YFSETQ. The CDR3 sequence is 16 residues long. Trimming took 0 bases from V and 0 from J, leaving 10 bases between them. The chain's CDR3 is CASSLDSSLAKNIQYF. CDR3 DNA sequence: TGCGCCAGCAGCTTGGACAGCTCTTTAGCCAAAAACATTCAGTACTTC.

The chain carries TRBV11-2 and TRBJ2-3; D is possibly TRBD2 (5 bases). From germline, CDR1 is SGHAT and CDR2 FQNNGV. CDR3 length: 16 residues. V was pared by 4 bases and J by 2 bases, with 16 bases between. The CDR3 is CASSSPAGYVTDTQYF. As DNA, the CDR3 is TGTGCCAGCAGCTCCCCTGCGGGCTACGTCACAGATACGCAGTATTTT.

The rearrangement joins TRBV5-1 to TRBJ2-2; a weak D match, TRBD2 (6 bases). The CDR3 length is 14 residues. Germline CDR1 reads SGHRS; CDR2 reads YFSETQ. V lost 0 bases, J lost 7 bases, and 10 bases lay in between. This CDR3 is CASSLDGGDGELFF. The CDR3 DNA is TGCGCCAGCAGCTTGGACGGGGGTGACGGGGAGCTGTTTTTT. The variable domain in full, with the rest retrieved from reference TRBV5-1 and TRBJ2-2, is KAGVTQTPRYLIKTRGQQVTLSCSPISGHRSVSWYQQTPGQGLQFLFEYFSETQRNKGNFPGRFSGRQFSNSRSEMNVSTLELGDSALYLCASSLDGGDGELFFGEGSRLTVL.

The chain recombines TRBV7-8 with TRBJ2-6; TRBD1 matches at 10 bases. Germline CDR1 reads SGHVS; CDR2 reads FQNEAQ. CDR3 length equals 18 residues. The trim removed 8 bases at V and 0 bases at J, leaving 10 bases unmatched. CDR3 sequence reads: CASGGTGTGASGANVLTF. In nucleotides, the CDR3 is TGTGCCAGCGGAGGAACCGGGACAGGGGCCTCTGGGGCCAACGTCCTGACTTTC.

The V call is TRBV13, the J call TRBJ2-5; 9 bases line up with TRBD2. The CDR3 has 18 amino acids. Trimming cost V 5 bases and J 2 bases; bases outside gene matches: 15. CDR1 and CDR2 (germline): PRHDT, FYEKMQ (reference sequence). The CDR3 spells CASSRRLAAGPNQETQYF. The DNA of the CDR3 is TGTGCCAGCAGCAGGCGACTAGCGGCGGGTCCTAATCAAGAGACCCAGTACTTC.

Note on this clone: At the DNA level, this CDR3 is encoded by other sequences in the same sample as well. CDR3 nucleotide sequence: TGTGCCAGTAGCGGACAGGGAAGCTCCTACGAGCAGTACTTC. The encoded protein is CASSGQGSSYEQYF. The genes are TRBV14 and TRBJ2-7; 8 nucleotides agree with TRBD1. CDR1 and CDR2 from the germline V gene are SGHDN and FVKESK. The CDR3 sequence is 14 residues long. J gave up 0 bases and V 9 bases, and 7 bases lay outside the gene matches.

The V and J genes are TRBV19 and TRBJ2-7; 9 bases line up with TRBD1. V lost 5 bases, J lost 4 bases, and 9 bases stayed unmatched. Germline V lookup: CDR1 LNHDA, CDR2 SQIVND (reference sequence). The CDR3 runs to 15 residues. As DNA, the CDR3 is TGTGCCAGTAGTGCCCAAGGACAGGGGCAATACGAGCAGTACTTC. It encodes CASSAQGQGQYEQYF.

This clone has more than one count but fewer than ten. CDR3: CASSLQGVWITEAFF. DNA for the CDR3: TGTGCCAGCAGCTTACAGGGGGTTTGGATCACTGAAGCTTTCTTT. The gene calls are TRBV7-2 and TRBJ1-1; 7 bases agree with TRBD1. The germline V gene has CDR1 SGHTA and CDR2 FQGNSA. CDR3 size: 15 residues. J was trimmed by 4 bases and V by 2 bases; bases with no gene match: 7.

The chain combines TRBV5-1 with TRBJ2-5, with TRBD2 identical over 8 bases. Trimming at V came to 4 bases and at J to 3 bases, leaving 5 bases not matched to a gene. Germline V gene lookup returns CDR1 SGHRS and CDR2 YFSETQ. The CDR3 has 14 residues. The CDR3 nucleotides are TGCGCCAGCAGCCGAGGGACTAGGGAAGAGACCCAGTACTTC. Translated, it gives CASSRGTREETQYF.

The CDR3 reads CASSLVAGTGGSYEQYF. DNA of the CDR3: TGTGCCAGCAGCTTAGTAGCCGGGACAGGGGGCTCCTACGAGCAGTACTTC. This chain uses TRBV7-2 with TRBJ2-7, with 11 bases fitting TRBD1. Per the germline V gene, CDR1 is SGHTA and CDR2 is FQGNSA. This CDR3 has 17 amino acids. V shed 1 base and J 0 bases; nucleotides not matched to a gene: 5.

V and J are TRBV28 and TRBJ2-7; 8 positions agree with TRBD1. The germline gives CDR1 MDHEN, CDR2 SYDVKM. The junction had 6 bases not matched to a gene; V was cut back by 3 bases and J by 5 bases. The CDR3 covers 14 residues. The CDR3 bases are TGTGCCAGCAGTTTGGCGACAGGGGTCGACGAGCAGTACTTC. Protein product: CASSLATGVDEQYF.

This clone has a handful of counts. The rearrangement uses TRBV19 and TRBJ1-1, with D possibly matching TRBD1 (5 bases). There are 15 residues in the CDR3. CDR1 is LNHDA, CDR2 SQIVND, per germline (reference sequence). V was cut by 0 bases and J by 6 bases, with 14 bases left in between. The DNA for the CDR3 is TGTGCCAGTAGTATAGATCTCGGGGCGGGGGCTGAAGCTTTCTTT. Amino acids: CASSIDLGAGAEAFF.

The CDR3 region is CASSDRPPGNSGEKLFF. CDR3 nucleotide sequence: TGTGCCAGCAGCGACCGGCCCCCAGGGAATTCGGGTGAAAAACTGTTTTTT. The chain has TRBV5-4 and TRBJ1-4; D is possibly TRBD1 (5 bases). The CDR3 sequence is 17 residues long. Germline values: CDR1 SGHNT, CDR2 YYREEE (reference sequence). Trimming shortened V by 4 bases and J by 7 bases, and 23 bases separated the two germline ends.

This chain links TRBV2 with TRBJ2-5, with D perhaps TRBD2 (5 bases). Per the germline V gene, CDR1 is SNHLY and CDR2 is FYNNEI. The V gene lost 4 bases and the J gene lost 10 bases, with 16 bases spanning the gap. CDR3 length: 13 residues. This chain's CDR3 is CASSALRNGNQYF. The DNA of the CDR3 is TGTGCCAGCAGTGCTCTGAGGAACGGGAACCAGTACTTC. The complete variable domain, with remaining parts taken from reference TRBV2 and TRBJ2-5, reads EPEVTQTPSHQVTQMGQEVILRCVPISNHLYFYWYRQILGQKVEFLVSFYNNEISEKSEIFDDQFSVERPDGSNFTLKIRSTKLEDSAMYFCASSALRNGNQYFGPGTRLLVL.

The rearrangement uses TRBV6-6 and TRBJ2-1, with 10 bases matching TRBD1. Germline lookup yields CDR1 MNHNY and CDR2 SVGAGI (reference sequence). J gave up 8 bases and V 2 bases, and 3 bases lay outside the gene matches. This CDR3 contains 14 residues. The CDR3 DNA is TGTGCCAGCAGTTACGGGGACAGGGGTTATGAGCAGTTCTTC. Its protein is CASSYGDRGYEQFF.

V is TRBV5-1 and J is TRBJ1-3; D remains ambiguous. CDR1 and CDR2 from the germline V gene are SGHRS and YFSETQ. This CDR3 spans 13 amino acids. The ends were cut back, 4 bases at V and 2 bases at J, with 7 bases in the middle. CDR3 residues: CASSPDPGNTIYF. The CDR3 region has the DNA TGCGCCAGCAGCCCAGATCCTGGAAACACCATATATTTT.

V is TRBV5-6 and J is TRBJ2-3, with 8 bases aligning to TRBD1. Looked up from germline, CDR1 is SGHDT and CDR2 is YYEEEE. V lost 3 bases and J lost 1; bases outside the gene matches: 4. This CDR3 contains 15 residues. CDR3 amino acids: CASSSRGPGTDTQYF. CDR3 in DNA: TGTGCCAGCAGCTCCAGGGGGCCTGGCACAGATACGCAGTATTTT. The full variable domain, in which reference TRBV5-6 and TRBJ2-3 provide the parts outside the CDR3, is DAGVTQSPTHLIKTRGQQVTLRCSPKSGHDTVSWYQQALGQGPQFIFQYYEEEERQRGNFPDRFSGHQFPNYSSELNVNALLLGDSALYLCASSSRGPGTDTQYFGPGTRLTVL.

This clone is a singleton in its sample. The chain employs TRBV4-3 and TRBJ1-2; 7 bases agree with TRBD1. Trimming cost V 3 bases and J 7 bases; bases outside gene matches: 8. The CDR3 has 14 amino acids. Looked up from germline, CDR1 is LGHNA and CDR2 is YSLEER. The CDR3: CASSHIQGDVGYTF. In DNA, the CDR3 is TGCGCCAGCAGCCACATTCAGGGGGACGTTGGCTACACCTTC.

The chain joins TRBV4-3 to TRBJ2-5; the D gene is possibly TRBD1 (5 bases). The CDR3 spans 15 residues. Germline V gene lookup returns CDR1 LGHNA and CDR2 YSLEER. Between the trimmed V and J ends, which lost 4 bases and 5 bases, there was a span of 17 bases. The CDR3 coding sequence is TGCGCCAGCAGCCCCATCGTGGGGCAAGGGGAGACCCAGTACTTC. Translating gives CASSPIVGQGETQYF.

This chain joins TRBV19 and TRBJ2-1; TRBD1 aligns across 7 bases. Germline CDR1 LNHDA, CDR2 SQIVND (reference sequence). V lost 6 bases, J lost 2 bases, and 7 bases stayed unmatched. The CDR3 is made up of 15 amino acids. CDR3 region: CASSPDRDTYNEQFF. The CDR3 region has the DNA TGTGCCAGTAGCCCCGACAGGGACACCTACAATGAGCAGTTCTTC.